This T cell receptor (beta chain) was profiled in a study of identical twins. Germline V lookup: CDR1 DFQATT, CDR2 SNEGSKA (reference sequence). The germline V and J ends were trimmed by 6 bases and 7 bases, with 15 bases remaining between them. The CDR3 length is 12 residues. With template switching, a universal primer site was added, and the cDNA carried unique molecular identifiers. MiXCR was run by TCRdb on the 5' RACE reads, yielding one entry per CDR3 protein. The profile shows around 1.7 million distinct CDR3 sequences, around 33% of them singletons. Details on this clonotype: What it binds is unknown.

Whole-study results and caveats: Twins' surplus sharing was weaker for beta out-of-frame sequences. Recombination models fit unrelated individuals' TCR alpha sharing but underestimated twins'. Findings depended on cross-sectional statistics rather than tracking the same donors.

The rearrangement joins TRBV20-1 to TRBJ2-5, with D uncertain. The sequencing sample was made of cord blood. The origin of this receptor is a newborn girl in good health. CDR3 protein: CSARIWVGTQYF. In DNA form, the CDR3 reads TGCAGTGCCCGCATTTGGGTCGGGACCCAGTACTTC.